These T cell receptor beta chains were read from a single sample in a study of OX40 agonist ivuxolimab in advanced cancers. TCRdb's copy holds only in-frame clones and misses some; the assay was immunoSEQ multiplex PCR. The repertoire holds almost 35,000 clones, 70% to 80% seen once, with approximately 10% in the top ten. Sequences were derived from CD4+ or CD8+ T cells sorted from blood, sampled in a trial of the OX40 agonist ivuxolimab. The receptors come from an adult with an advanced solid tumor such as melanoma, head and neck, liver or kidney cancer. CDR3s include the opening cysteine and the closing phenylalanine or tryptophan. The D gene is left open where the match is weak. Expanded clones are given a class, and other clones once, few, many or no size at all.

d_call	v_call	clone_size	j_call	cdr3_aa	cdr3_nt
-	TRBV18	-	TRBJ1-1	CASSPDQGQLGTEAFF	TGTGCCAGCTCACCCGACCAAGGACAGTTGGGCACTGAAGCTTTCTTT
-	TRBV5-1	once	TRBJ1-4	CASSSGTDPNEKLFF	TGCGCCAGCAGCTCAGGGACGGATCCTAATGAAAAACTGTTTTTT
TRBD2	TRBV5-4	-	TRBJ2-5	CASGNSGGAVATQYF	TGTGCCAGCGGAAATAGCGGGGGGGCTGTGGCGACCCAGTACTTC
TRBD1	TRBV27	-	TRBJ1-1	CASSSSGTGPTTFF	TGTGCCAGCAGTTCCTCCGGGACAGGGCCCACCACTTTCTTT
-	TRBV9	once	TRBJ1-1	CASSVSLGAGDTEAFF	TGTGCCAGCAGCGTAAGCTTGGGGGCCGGGGACACTGAAGCTTTCTTT
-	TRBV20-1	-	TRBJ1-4	CSAISPEKLFF	TGCAGTGCTATCAGCCCTGAAAAACTGTTTTTT
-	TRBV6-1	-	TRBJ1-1	CASSEAGPQAFF	TGTGCCAGCAGTGAAGCGGGGCCCCAAGCTTTCTTT
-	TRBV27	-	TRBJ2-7	CASSPRAVTSYEQYF	TGTGCCAGCAGTCCCCGAGCGGTAACCTCCTACGAGCAGTACTTC
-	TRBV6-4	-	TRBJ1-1	CASSDGGKAFF	TGTGCCAGCAGTGACGGGGGGAAAGCTTTCTTT
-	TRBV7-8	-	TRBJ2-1	CASSFETGFEQFF	TGTGCCAGCAGCTTCGAAACAGGATTTGAGCAGTTCTTC
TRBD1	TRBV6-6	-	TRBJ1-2	CASSLGTGGPYGYTF	TGTGCCAGCAGTTTGGGGACAGGGGGCCCTTATGGCTACACCTTC
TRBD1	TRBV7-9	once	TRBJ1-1	CASSLLGGAGTEAFF	TGTGCCAGCAGCTTATTAGGGGGCGCGGGCACTGAAGCTTTCTTT
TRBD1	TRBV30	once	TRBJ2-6	CAWGTGAGANVLTF	TGTGCCTGGGGGACAGGGGCTGGGGCCAACGTCCTGACTTTC
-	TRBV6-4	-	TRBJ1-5	CASSDYVGEPQHF	TGTGCCAGCAGTGACTATGTTGGGGAGCCCCAGCATTTT
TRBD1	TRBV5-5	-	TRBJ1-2	CASRSLGGQAHGYTF	TGTGCCAGCAGAAGCTTAGGGGGACAGGCGCATGGCTACACCTTC
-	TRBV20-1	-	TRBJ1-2	CSASYGYTF	TGCAGTGCTAGCTATGGCTACACCTTC
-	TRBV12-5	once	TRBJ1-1	CASQLGGRTNTEAFF	TGTGCTAGCCAATTAGGCGGACGGACAAACACTGAAGCTTTCTTT
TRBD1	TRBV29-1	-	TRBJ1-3	CSVDLQGAGNTIYF	TGCAGCGTTGATTTACAGGGGGCTGGAAACACCATATATTTT
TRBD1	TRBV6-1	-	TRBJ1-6	CASSGPGQFSPLHF	TGTGCCAGCAGTGGGCCGGGACAGTTCTCACCCCTCCACTTT
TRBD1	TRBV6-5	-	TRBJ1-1	CASRIQGATKAEAFF	TGTGCCAGCAGAATACAGGGGGCCACAAAGGCTGAAGCTTTCTTT
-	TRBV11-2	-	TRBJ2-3	CASTFEDPRRLPDTQYF	TGTGCCAGCACCTTTGAGGACCCGCGCCGCCTACCAGATACGCAGTATTTT
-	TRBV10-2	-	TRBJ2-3	CASSAPSTDTQYF	TGCGCCAGCAGTGCACCGAGCACAGATACGCAGTATTTT
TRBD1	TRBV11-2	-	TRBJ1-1	CASSLGTGRKMNTEAFF	TGCGCCAGCAGCTTAGGGACAGGACGAAAAATGAACACTGAAGCTTTCTTT
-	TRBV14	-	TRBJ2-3	CASSSYMTDTQYF	TGTGCCAGCAGCTCCTACATGACAGATACGCAGTATTTT
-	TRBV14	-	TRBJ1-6	CASSQAKGNNSPLHF	TGTGCCAGCAGCCAAGCGAAAGGGAATAATTCACCCCTCCACTTT
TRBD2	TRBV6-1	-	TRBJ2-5	CASSEWASGGEWQETQYF	TGTGCCAGCAGTGAATGGGCTAGCGGGGGTGAGTGGCAAGAGACCCAGTACTTC
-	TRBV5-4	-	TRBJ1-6	CASSLQGRDALIF	TGTGCCAGCAGCTTGCAAGGACGGGACGCCTTAATTTTT
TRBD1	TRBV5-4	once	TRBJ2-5	CASSLRGRETQYF	TGTGCCAGCAGCTTAAGGGGGCGGGAGACCCAGTACTTC
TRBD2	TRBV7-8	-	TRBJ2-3	CASSIRSGSGGQVDTQYF	TGTGCCAGCAGCATCCGGAGCGGTAGCGGGGGGCAAGTAGATACGCAGTATTTT
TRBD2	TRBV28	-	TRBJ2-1	CASSSQGGGVLGEQFF	TGTGCCAGCAGTTCCCAGGGCGGGGGGGTGTTAGGTGAGCAGTTCTTC
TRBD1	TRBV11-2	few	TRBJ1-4	CASSPQHGDRGEKLFF	TGTGCCAGCAGCCCCCAGCACGGAGACAGGGGAGAAAAACTGTTTTTT
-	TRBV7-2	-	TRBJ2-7	CASSSQRRSCDF	TGTGCCAGCAGCTCTCAGAGGAGGTCGTGTGACTTC
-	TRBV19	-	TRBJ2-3	CASSEGWRDPDTQYF	TGTGCCAGTAGTGAGGGGTGGAGGGACCCAGATACGCAGTATTTT
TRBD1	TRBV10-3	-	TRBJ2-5	CAISESTGGMETQYF	TGTGCCATCAGTGAGTCAACAGGGGGCATGGAGACCCAGTACTTC
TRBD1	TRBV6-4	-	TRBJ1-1	CASRETGRMNTEAFF	TGTGCCAGCAGAGAGACAGGGCGGATGAACACTGAAGCTTTCTTT
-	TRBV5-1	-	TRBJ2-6	CASSLATGQGANVLTF	TGCGCCAGCAGCTTGGCCACAGGGCAAGGGGCCAACGTCCTGACTTTC
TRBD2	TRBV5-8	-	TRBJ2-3	CASSFGGVLAGDTQYF	TGTGCCAGCAGCTTTGGTGGTGTTCTAGCGGGAGATACGCAGTATTTT
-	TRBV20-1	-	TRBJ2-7	CINRGSYEQYF	TGCATCAACCGGGGATCCTACGAGCAGTACTTC
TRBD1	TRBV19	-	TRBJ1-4	CASSLTGGLTTNEKLFF	TGTGCCAGTAGCCTGACAGGGGGCTTAACAACTAATGAAAAACTGTTTTTT
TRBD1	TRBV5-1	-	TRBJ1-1	CASSVTGGTEAFF	TGCGCCAGCAGCGTGACAGGGGGGACTGAAGCTTTCTTT
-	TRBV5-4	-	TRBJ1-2	CASSQDSYGYTF	TGTGCCAGCAGCCAGGACAGCTATGGCTACACCTTC
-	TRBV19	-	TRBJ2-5	CASSTGVQETQYF	TGTGCCAGTAGTACTGGAGTCCAAGAGACCCAGTACTTC
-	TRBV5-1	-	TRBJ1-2	CASSFSEGTYNYGYTF	TGCGCCAGCAGCTTCTCGGAGGGGACTTATAACTATGGCTACACCTTC
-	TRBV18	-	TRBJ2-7	CASSPFTRDGAYEQYF	TGTGCCAGCTCACCCTTCACCCGGGACGGAGCCTACGAGCAGTACTTC
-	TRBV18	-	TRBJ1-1	CASSHKNTEAFF	TGTGCCAGCTCACACAAGAACACTGAAGCTTTCTTT
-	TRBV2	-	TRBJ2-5	CASSRTHQETQYF	TGTGCCAGCAGTAGGACGCACCAAGAGACCCAGTACTTC